The text below deals with one T cell receptor beta chain. The sample belongs to a study of blood T cell repertoires in COVID-19. Trimming removed 7 bases from V and 8 bases from J; junction bases left unmatched: 12. The germline CDR1 and CDR2 sequences are LNHDA and SQIVND (reference sequence). The CDR3 is 15 amino acids. The repertoire was sequenced with immunoSEQ multiplex PCR; TCRdb's copy has only in-frame clones and lacks some. The data hold tens of thousands of clones, with roughly 81% observed a single time. The chain recombines TRBV19 with TRBJ1-2, with TRBD1 identical over 11 bases. The sample comprised peripheral blood. The source of this sequence is an elderly man with COVID-19, enrolled during active disease. The CDR3 loop reads CASIGQGATERGYTF. The CDR3 DNA follows: TGTGCCAGTATAGGACAGGGGGCCACTGAACGCGGCTACACCTTC.